A single sample gave rise to the 10 T cell receptor beta chains below, sequenced in a study of T cells in localized non-small cell lung cancer. Using immunoSEQ multiplex PCR, the repertoire was profiled, and TCRdb retains in-frame clones only, with some absent. The sample yields tens of thousands of clones, 88% seen once. Sample: peripheral blood, taken before any cancer treatment. Receptors originate from a woman aged 35 to 70 with stage I squamous cell lung carcinoma.

The CDR3 loop is CASSNSGTLNYGYTF. In DNA, the CDR3 is TGTGCCAGTAGTAATAGCGGCACCCTTAACTATGGCTACACCTTC. The chain couples TRBV19 to TRBJ1-2; the D is unclear. The CDR3 is made up of 15 amino acids. The germline V gene encodes CDR1 LNHDA and CDR2 SQIVND (reference sequence). Trimming removed 4 bases at V and 1 base at J, with 13 bases between. Supplemented by reference TRBV19 and TRBJ1-2, the full variable domain reads DGGITQSPKYLFRKEGQNVTLSCEQNLNHDAMYWYRQDPGQGLRLIYYSQIVNDFQKGDIAEGYSVSREKKESFPLTVTSAQKNPTAFYLCASSNSGTLNYGYTFGSGTRLTVV.

This chain links TRBV5-5 with TRBJ2-7, with 9 bases fitting TRBD1. Germline values: CDR1 SGHKS, CDR2 YYEKEE (reference sequence). V lost 4 bases, J lost 3 bases, and 8 bases stayed unmatched. CDR3 length: 15 residues. CDR3 DNA: TGTGCCAGCAGCAAGGACAGGGGTTTCGGCTACGAGCAGTACTTC. It is translated as CASSKDRGFGYEQYF.

This chain uses TRBV6-5 with TRBJ2-7; weak D call: TRBD1 (5 bases). The length of the CDR3 is 15 residues. CDR1 is MNHEY, CDR2 SVGAGI, per germline. V lost 0 bases, J lost 7 bases, and 16 bases lay in between. CDR3 bases: TGTGCCAGCAGTTACTCGCTCAGGGTACCTGGAGAGCAGTACTTC. It is translated as CASSYSLRVPGEQYF.

V gene TRBV11-2 combines with J gene TRBJ2-5; D remains unclear. The V end was cut by 4 bases, the J end by 0 bases, with 6 bases between. The CDR3 length is 13 residues. Germline values: CDR1 SGHAT, CDR2 FQNNGV. CDR3: CASSSSYQETQYF. The CDR3 nucleotides are TGTGCCAGCAGCTCATCGTACCAAGAGACCCAGTACTTC.

The chain has TRBV19 and TRBJ1-3; D possibly corresponds to TRBD1 (6 bases). This CDR3 has 16 amino acids. Per the germline V gene, CDR1 is LNHDA and CDR2 is SQIVND (reference sequence). The V gene lost 5 bases and the J gene lost 0 bases, with 14 bases spanning the gap. The DNA for the CDR3 is TGTGCCAGTAGTTTGGACAGTCCATCCTCTGGAAACACCATATATTTT. Amino acids: CASSLDSPSSGNTIYF.

The rearrangement links TRBV16 to TRBJ1-4, with D perhaps TRBD1 (5 bases). Germline V gene lookup returns CDR1 KGHSY and CDR2 FQNENV. The CDR3 totals 11 residues. The V gene lost 4 bases and the J gene lost 8 bases, with 5 bases spanning the gap. This CDR3 reads CASSPGEKLFF. In nucleotides, the CDR3 is TGTGCCAGCAGCCCAGGGGAAAAACTGTTTTTT.

The chain recombines TRBV19 with TRBJ2-7; D is unresolved. Trimming pared 4 bases from V and 0 bases from J, leaving 7 bases between. Germline V gene sequence: CDR1 LNHDA, CDR2 SQIVND (reference sequence). CDR3 length equals 13 residues. The CDR3 region is CASSTHSSYEQYF. DNA of the CDR3: TGTGCCAGTAGTACACACAGCTCCTACGAGCAGTACTTC. Drawing the rest from reference TRBV19 and TRBJ2-7, the complete variable domain is DGGITQSPKYLFRKEGQNVTLSCEQNLNHDAMYWYRQDPGQGLRLIYYSQIVNDFQKGDIAEGYSVSREKKESFPLTVTSAQKNPTAFYLCASSTHSSYEQYFGPGTRLTVT.

This chain links TRBV2 with TRBJ1-2; D is unclear. The V and J ends lost 2 bases and 7 bases respectively, with 11 bases between them. The CDR3 extends over 13 amino acids. Germline V lookup: CDR1 SNHLY, CDR2 FYNNEI. The CDR3 nucleotides are TGTGCCAGCAGTGAAACCATAGCTATTGGCTACACCTTC. Its protein product is CASSETIAIGYTF.

V and J are TRBV9 and TRBJ2-2; D gene uncertain. The CDR3 contains 15 residues. Germline CDR1 SGDLS, CDR2 YYNGEE. Trimming took off 0 bases at V and 2 bases at J, with 8 bases between the two ends. CDR3 region: CASSVGSVNTGELFF. For the CDR3, the DNA is TGTGCCAGCAGCGTAGGGTCCGTTAACACCGGGGAGCTGTTTTTT. Complete variable domain (other parts from reference TRBV9 and TRBJ2-2): DSGVTQTPKHLITATGQRVTLRCSPRSGDLSVYWYQQSLDQGLQFLIQYYNGEERAKGNILERFSAQQFPDLHSELNLSSLELGDSALYFCASSVGSVNTGELFFGEGSRLTVL.

Regarding this clone: The identical CDR3 is also encoded by other nucleotide sequences in the sample. This chain connects TRBV5-4 to TRBJ2-7, with 7 bases identical to TRBD2. CDR1 and CDR2 from the germline V gene are SGHNT and YYREEE (reference sequence). There are 15 residues in the CDR3. V shed 4 bases, J shed 1 base, and the junction held 8 bases outside the gene matches. The CDR3 loop reads CASSLGGGSSYEQYF. In DNA, the CDR3 is TGTGCCAGCAGCCTCGGGGGAGGGTCTTCCTACGAGCAGTACTTC.